Listed below are T cell receptor beta chains from one sample, sequenced in a study of control samples from healthy donors and cancer patients. Data came from immunoSEQ multiplex PCR; TCRdb stores just in-frame clones and leaves some out. The sample records some 130,000 clones, just under 90% being singletons. The sample comprised PBMCs. The receptors come from a man in his fifties with head and neck cancer. Both conserved end residues are part of each CDR3. Each record gives: clone size, V gene, J gene, D gene, CDR3 length, CDR3 DNA, CDR3 protein. D genes are given only for firm matches. Size is stated for part of the rows, as once, few or many counts, or as a class when the clone is expanded.

-	TRBV5-1	TRBJ2-1	-	16	TGCGCCAGCAGCTTGAATGGCGCCTCAGGGCCGAATGAGCAGTTCTTC	CASSLNGASGPNEQFF
-	TRBV4-1	TRBJ2-2	TRBD1	15	TGCGCCAGCAGCCCGGACAGGGGGAGGACCGGGGAGCTGTTTTTT	CASSPDRGRTGELFF
-	TRBV15	TRBJ2-1	-	13	TGTGCCACCAGCAGCGAGGTTTACAATGAGCAGTTCTTC	CATSSEVYNEQFF
-	TRBV9	TRBJ1-2	TRBD1	15	TGTGCCAGCAGCGTAGACGAGACAGGGGGCTATGGCTACACCTTC	CASSVDETGGYGYTF
-	TRBV7-9	TRBJ2-7	-	13	TGTGCCAGCAGCTTAATTGGGGGTGGCGAGCAGTACTTC	CASSLIGGGEQYF
-	TRBV11-2	TRBJ2-7	-	13	TGTGCCAGCAGCTCGGGCCTAGTCTACGAGCAGTACTTC	CASSSGLVYEQYF
-	TRBV4-1	TRBJ2-1	-	15	TGCGCCAGCAGCCAAGTCTCGAGCTCCTACAATGAGCAGTTCTTC	CASSQVSSSYNEQFF
-	TRBV3-1/TRBV3-2	TRBJ2-3	-	18	TGTGCCAGCAGCCAAGAGATAGGACTCGGCCCGGGCACAGATACGCAGTATTTT	CASSQEIGLGPGTDTQYF
once	TRBV6-5	TRBJ2-3	-	12	TGTGCCAGCAGCCCGGGTTTAGGAACGCAGTATTTT	CASSPGLGTQYF
-	TRBV7-6	TRBJ2-1	-	18	TGTGCCAGCAGTCATAAACCCGGTGATACCAGCTCCTACAATGAGCAGTTCTTC	CASSHKPGDTSSYNEQFF
-	TRBV6-5	TRBJ2-5	-	16	TGTGCCAGCAGTTTCGACACCGGGCCAGGGGTAGGGACCCAGTACTTC	CASSFDTGPGVGTQYF
-	TRBV10-3	TRBJ1-5	-	14	TGTGCCATCAGCCGAGACACGGAGGGACAGCCCCAGCATTTT	CAISRDTEGQPQHF
-	TRBV6-5	TRBJ1-2	TRBD1	14	TGTGCCAGCAGTCTGACAGGGGGCCGCTATGGCTACACCTTC	CASSLTGGRYGYTF
-	TRBV27	TRBJ2-7	-	15	TGTGCCAGCAGTTTGAGCACGACAGACTTCTACGAGCAGTACTTC	CASSLSTTDFYEQYF
-	TRBV19	TRBJ1-2	TRBD1	14	TGTGCCAGTAGCGGACAGGGAATCGACTATGGCTACACCTTC	CASSGQGIDYGYTF
few	TRBV2	TRBJ1-5	-	15	TGTGCCAGCAGAGTCGGGGCTTCAAGCAATCAGCCCCAGCATTTT	CASRVGASSNQPQHF
-	TRBV5-1	TRBJ1-1	TRBD1	16	TGCGCCAGCAGCTTAAGGGGGGACAGCCCGTACACTGAAGCTTTCTTT	CASSLRGDSPYTEAFF
-	TRBV24-1	TRBJ2-1	-	15	TGTGCCACCAGTGATCCCCTAGGTGGGATGGGTGAGCAGTTCTTC	CATSDPLGGMGEQFF
-	TRBV3-1/TRBV3-2	TRBJ2-7	TRBD2	15	TGTGCCAGCAGCCAAGGCGCGACTAGCACCTCCGAGCAGTACTTC	CASSQGATSTSEQYF
-	TRBV5-4	TRBJ1-1	-	13	TGTGCCAGCCGGACAGAGCGACACACTGAAGCTTTCTTT	CASRTERHTEAFF